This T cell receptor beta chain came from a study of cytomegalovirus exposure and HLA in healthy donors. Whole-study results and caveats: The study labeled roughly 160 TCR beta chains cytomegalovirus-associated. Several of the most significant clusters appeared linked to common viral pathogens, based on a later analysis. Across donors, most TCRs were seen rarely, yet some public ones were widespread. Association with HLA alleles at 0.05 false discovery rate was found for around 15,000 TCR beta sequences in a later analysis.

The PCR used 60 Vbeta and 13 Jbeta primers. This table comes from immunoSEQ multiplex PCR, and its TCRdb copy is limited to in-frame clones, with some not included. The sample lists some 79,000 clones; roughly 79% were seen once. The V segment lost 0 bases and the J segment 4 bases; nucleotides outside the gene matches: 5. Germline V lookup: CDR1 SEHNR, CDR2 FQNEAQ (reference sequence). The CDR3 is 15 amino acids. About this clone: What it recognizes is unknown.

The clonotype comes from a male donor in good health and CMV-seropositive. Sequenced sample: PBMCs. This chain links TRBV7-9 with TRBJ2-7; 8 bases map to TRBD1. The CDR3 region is CASSLARGLGYEQYF. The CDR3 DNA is TGTGCCAGCAGCTTAGCCAGGGGGCTTGGGTACGAGCAGTACTTC. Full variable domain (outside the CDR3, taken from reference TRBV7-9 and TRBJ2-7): DTGVSQNPRHKITKRGQNVTFRCDPISEHNRLYWYRQTLGQGPEFLTYFQNEAQLEKSRLLSDRFSAERPKGSFSTLEIQRTEQGDSAMYLCASSLARGLGYEQYFGPGTRLTVT.